This T cell receptor beta chain was observed in a study of blood T cell repertoires in COVID-19. V was clipped by 0 bases and J by 3 bases, with 3 bases between them. Germline CDR1 is MGHRA and CDR2 is YSYEKL. The CDR3 sequence is 13 residues long. The table came from immunoSEQ multiplex PCR; TCRdb's copy has only in-frame clones and leaves some out. The sample shows about 280,000 clones, 88% of them seen only once. J is TRBJ1-5 and V is TRBV4-1; D unresolved. This receptor was identified in a man between 18 and 35 years old with active or convalescent COVID-19. Sequences were obtained from peripheral blood. The CDR3 DNA follows: TGCGCCAGCAGCCAAGATTACAATCAGCCCCAGCATTTT. It specifies CASSQDYNQPQHF.